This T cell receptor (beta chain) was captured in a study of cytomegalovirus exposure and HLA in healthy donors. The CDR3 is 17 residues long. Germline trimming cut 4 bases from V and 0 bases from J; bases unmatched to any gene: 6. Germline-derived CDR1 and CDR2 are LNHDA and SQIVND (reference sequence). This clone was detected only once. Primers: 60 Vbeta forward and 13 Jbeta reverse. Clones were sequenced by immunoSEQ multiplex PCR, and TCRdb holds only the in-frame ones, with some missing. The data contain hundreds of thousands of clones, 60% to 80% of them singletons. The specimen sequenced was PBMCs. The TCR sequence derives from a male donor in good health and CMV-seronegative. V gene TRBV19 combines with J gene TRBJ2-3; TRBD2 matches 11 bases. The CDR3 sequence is CASSTSSGRRSTDTQYF. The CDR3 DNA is TGTGCCAGTAGTACGTCTAGCGGGAGGAGGAGCACAGATACGCAGTATTTT.